This T cell receptor (beta chain) was sequenced during a study of graft-versus-host responses after intestinal transplantation. About the research overall: Once they had received anti-thymocyte globulin induction, all recipients took tacrolimus and steroids for roughly three years.

Germline V gene lookup returns CDR1 MDHEN and CDR2 SYDVKM. Between the trimmed V and J ends, which lost 6 bases and 2 bases, there was a span of 13 bases. The CDR3 covers 15 residues. Overall study findings and caveats: There was an association between peak levels of circulating GvH clones and early post-transplant HvG declines. Recipient-marrow GvH clones were detected, some having first appeared in ileum or blood. Some patients had graft-donor T cell macrochimerism. In their allografts, the ratios of graft-versus-host to host-versus-graft T cell clones were high.

Sequencing used immunoSEQ multiplex PCR; TCRdb keeps in-frame clones, though not all of them. The data contain roughly 60,000 clones, about 93% of them singletons. Points on this clone: The antigen is unknown.

V is TRBV28 and J is TRBJ2-2, with D tentatively TRBD1 (6 bases). The sequences come from PBMCs, collected 118 to 130 days after intestinal transplantation. This receptor was obtained from a human patient who received an intestinal transplant, so some T cells may come from the graft donor. CDR3 in amino acids: CASRMGATNTGELFF. For the CDR3, the DNA is TGTGCCAGCAGGATGGGGGCTACAAACACCGGGGAGCTGTTTTTT.